These 14 T cell receptor beta chains were all obtained from the same sample, sequenced in a study of T-cell memory formation after mild COVID-19. TCRdb processed the 5' RACE reads anew with MiXCR; each CDR3 protein has one entry. The table records under 450,000 distinct CDR3 sequences, roughly 19% of them present only once. What was sequenced was PBMCs or a T cell subset sorted from them (not recorded which). The source of these receptors is a man aged 18 to 35 who had mild COVID-19 (a few samples of this study predate the infection). Cell type and time point are not known.

This rearrangement joins TRBV6-5 to TRBJ1-1; D may be TRBD1 (6 bases). Trimming took 7 bases from V and 0 from J, leaving 18 bases between them. Germline CDR1 reads MNHEY; CDR2 reads SVGAGI. The CDR3 loop spans 16 amino acids. The CDR3 sequence is CASTGGGWGMNTEAFF. CDR3 DNA: TGTGCCAGCACGGGGGGCGGTTGGGGGATGAACACTGAAGCTTTCTTT.

The table lists this clonotype with a few counts. The rearrangement uses TRBV9 and TRBJ1-5; 8 positions agree with TRBD1. V lost 3 bases to trimming and J lost 6 bases; unmatched junction nucleotides: 5. The germline CDR1 and CDR2 sequences are SGDLS and YYNGEE. There are 14 residues in the CDR3. In nucleotides, the CDR3 is TGTGCCAGCAGCGACGGACAGGGTAGTCAGCCCCAGCATTTT. Encoded protein: CASSDGQGSQPQHF.

V gene TRBV15 combines with J gene TRBJ1-5; the match to TRBD1 covers 8 bases. This CDR3 contains 16 residues. V lost 4 bases to trimming and J lost 3 bases; unmatched junction nucleotides: 8. Germline V CDR1 and CDR2: LNHNV, YYDKDF (reference sequence). The CDR3, as DNA: TGTGCCACCAGCACGGGTCAGGGGGCCTTCAATCAGCCCCAGCATTTT. As protein: CATSTGQGAFNQPQHF. The variable domain in full, with the rest retrieved from reference TRBV15 and TRBJ1-5, is DAMVIQNPRYQVTQFGKPVTLSCSQTLNHNVMYWYQQKSSQAPKLLFHYYDKDFNNEADTPDNFQSRRPNTSFCFLDIRSPGLGDTAMYLCATSTGQGAFNQPQHFGDGTRLSIL.

This clonotype appeared a few times. The chain couples TRBV29-1 to TRBJ2-1; D is ambiguous. The CDR3 runs 14 residues. V was pared by 4 bases and J by 0 bases, with 10 bases between. CDR1 is SQVTM, CDR2 ANQGSEA, per germline. CDR3 nucleotides: TGCAGCGTTGTTCGCCATAGCTCCTACAATGAGCAGTTCTTC. Protein: CSVVRHSSYNEQFF.

This clonotype was recorded a few times. CDR3 sequence reads: CASSLRGVGSNQPQHF. The CDR3 DNA reads as TGTGCCAGCAGTTTACGGGGGGTCGGAAGCAATCAGCCCCAGCATTTT. The chain recombines TRBV12-3 or TRBV12-4 with TRBJ1-5, with D tentatively TRBD1 (5 bases). V was trimmed by 2 bases and J by 1 base, leaving 12 bases between them. The CDR3 totals 16 residues.

This clonotype has more than one count but fewer than ten. The chain recombines TRBV7-2 with TRBJ2-2; D possibly corresponds to TRBD1 (5 bases). V was trimmed by 5 bases and J by 3 bases, leaving 13 bases between them. Looked up from germline, CDR1 is SGHTA and CDR2 is FQGNSA. The CDR3 totals 15 residues. For the CDR3, the DNA is TGTGCCAGCAGCCCCGCCAGGGCAGACACCGGGGAGCTGTTTTTT. Translation: CASSPARADTGELFF. Complete variable domain (other parts from reference TRBV7-2 and TRBJ2-2): GAGVSQSPSNKVTEKGKDVELRCDPISGHTALYWYRQSLGQGLEFLIYFQGNSAPDKSGLPSDRFSAERTGGSVSTLTIQRTQQEDSAVYLCASSPARADTGELFFGEGSRLTVL.

This clonotype was picked up a small number of times. V and J are TRBV7-9 and TRBJ1-2; TRBD1 agrees at 9 bases. Germline V gives CDR1 SEHNR, CDR2 FQNEAQ (reference sequence). CDR3 size: 13 residues. The junction had 5 bases not matched to a gene; V was cut back by 5 bases and J by 7 bases. CDR3 coding DNA: TGTGCCAGCAGCCGGGACAGGGTTTCTGGCTACACCTTC. This encodes CASSRDRVSGYTF.

V gene TRBV18 combines with J gene TRBJ2-2; D gene ambiguous. This CDR3 is 15 amino acids long. V lost 5 bases to trimming and J lost 7 bases, with 17 bases between them. Germline V gene data show CDR1 as KGHSH and CDR2 as LQKENI. CDR3 sequence: CASSAISGEVGELFF. The CDR3 nucleotides are TGTGCCAGCTCAGCAATTTCCGGTGAAGTCGGGGAGCTGTTTTTT.

The chain recombines TRBV4-1 with TRBJ2-1; the D gene is possibly TRBD2 (5 bases). The CDR3 is 17 amino acids. The germline V gene encodes CDR1 MGHRA and CDR2 YSYEKL. Trimming pared 1 base from V and 3 bases from J, leaving 16 bases between. CDR3 in DNA: TGCGCCAGCAGCCAAGGTCCTAGAGGGCTGGTCTACAATGAGCAGTTCTTC. Translated: CASSQGPRGLVYNEQFF.

This clonotype appeared a few times. The chain is built from TRBV24-1 and TRBJ2-5; 8 bases map to TRBD1. The CDR3 consists of 15 residues. The germline V gene encodes CDR1 KGHDR and CDR2 SFDVKD. V shed 3 bases, J shed 9 bases, and the junction held 11 bases outside the gene matches. CDR3 sequence reads: CATSDPQTGANAQYF. The CDR3 DNA is TGTGCCACCAGTGATCCCCAGACAGGGGCTAACGCCCAGTACTTC.

Only a few counts were recorded for this clonotype. The chain uses TRBV4-1 and TRBJ1-1; D gene ambiguous. Germline loops: CDR1 MGHRA, CDR2 YSYEKL. The CDR3 totals 13 residues. The V end was cut by 0 bases, the J end by 6 bases, with 8 bases between. The CDR3 loop reads CASSQDIGPEAFF. The CDR3 DNA reads TGCGCCAGCAGCCAAGATATAGGCCCTGAAGCTTTCTTT.

The chain couples TRBV11-3 to TRBJ2-2; possibly TRBD2 for D (5 bases). Per the germline V gene, CDR1 is SGHNT and CDR2 is YENEEA. CDR3 length: 15 amino acids. V gave up 5 bases and J gave up 7 bases, with 17 bases separating them. The CDR3 loop is CASSPSPRAGGELFF. CDR3 sequence (DNA): TGTGCCAGCAGCCCCTCCCCGAGGGCCGGCGGGGAGCTGTTTTTT. Supplemented by reference TRBV11-3 and TRBJ2-2, the full variable domain reads EAGVVQSPRYKIIEKKQPVAFWCNPISGHNTLYWYLQNLGQGPELLIRYENEEAVDDSQLPKDRFSAERLKGVDSTLKIQPAELGDSAVYLCASSPSPRAGGELFFGEGSRLTVL.

This clonotype is a singleton in its sample. The rearrangement joins TRBV20-1 to TRBJ1-5, with D uncertain. Trimming stripped 3 bases from V and 0 bases from J, with 6 bases between. Germline CDR1 and CDR2: DFQATT and SNEGSKA (reference sequence). The CDR3 runs to 13 residues. The CDR3 DNA sequence: TGCAGTGCTAGTTCTAATAGCAATCAGCCCCAGCATTTT. Residues: CSASSNSNQPQHF.

This clonotype was seen only once. The chain carries TRBV5-1 and TRBJ1-6; no reliable D call. The CDR3 loop spans 15 amino acids. The germline V gene encodes CDR1 SGHRS and CDR2 YFSETQ. V was pared by 5 bases and J by 11 bases, with 20 bases between. CDR3 region: CASSPGDGRQPPLHF. The DNA for the CDR3 is TGCGCCAGCAGTCCGGGTGATGGGAGGCAACCACCCCTCCACTTT.